Sequencing of this T cell receptor (beta chain) was carried out in a study of blood T cell repertoires in COVID-19. Looking at the study overall: Samples came from the United States, Italy and Spain, spanning acute and convalescent COVID-19.

The CDR3 covers 15 residues. Germline CDR1 is ENHRY and CDR2 is SYGVKD. Unmatched junction bases numbered 4, after V lost 4 bases and J lost 0 bases. Original processing notes: Reference gene primer amplification in the assay estimated nucleated cell counts. TCRdb keeps only in-frame clones here, not all; method: immunoSEQ multiplex PCR. The V and J calls and the clone size are those of that table, but D and trimming were determined from the DNA. The profile shows 250,000 to 350,000 clones, around four fifths of them singletons. The chain employs TRBV10-3 and TRBJ2-5; 8 nucleotides align to TRBD2. Source material: peripheral blood. The sequence came from a woman between 50 and 59 years old with active or convalescent COVID-19. The chain's CDR3 is CAISVIAGYQETQYF. The CDR3 DNA reads as TGTGCCATCAGTGTTATAGCGGGGTACCAAGAGACCCAGTACTTC.